The clone carrying this T cell receptor delta chain is medium-sized (0.01 to 0.1%). The sample belongs to a study of gamma-delta chains in newborns, infants, children. Germline V gives CDR1 GEAIGNYY, CDR2 EKD. The CDR3 has 15 amino acids. After removal of 3 bases from V and 0 bases from J, the junction contained 5 bases not matched to a gene. TCRdb processed the reads again with the CATT caller. The repertoire holds 14,000 to 15,000 delta-chain clones, with approximately 7% as singletons. The chain is built from TRDV2 and TRDJ1; 8 bases agree with TRDD3. This TCR was recovered from a child who was a newborn, infant or young child, either healthy, febrile or measles-vaccinated (not recorded which). Sequenced material: blood. DNA for the CDR3: TGTGCCTGTGACGTACTGGGGGTCCACACCGATAAACTCATCTTT. Its translation is CACDVLGVHTDKLIF.